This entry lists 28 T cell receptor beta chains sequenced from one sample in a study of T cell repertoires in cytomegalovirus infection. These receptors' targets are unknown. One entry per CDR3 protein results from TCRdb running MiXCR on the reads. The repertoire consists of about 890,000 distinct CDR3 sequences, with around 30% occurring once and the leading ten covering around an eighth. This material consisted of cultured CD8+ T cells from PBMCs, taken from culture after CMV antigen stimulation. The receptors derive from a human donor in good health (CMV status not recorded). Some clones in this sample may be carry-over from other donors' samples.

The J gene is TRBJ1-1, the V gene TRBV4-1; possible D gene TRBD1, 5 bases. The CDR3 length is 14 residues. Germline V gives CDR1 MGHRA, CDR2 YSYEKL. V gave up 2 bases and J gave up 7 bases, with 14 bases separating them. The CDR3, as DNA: TGCGCCAGCAGCCAAACCGGGGCCACCAGTGAAGCTTTCTTT. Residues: CASSQTGATSEAFF.

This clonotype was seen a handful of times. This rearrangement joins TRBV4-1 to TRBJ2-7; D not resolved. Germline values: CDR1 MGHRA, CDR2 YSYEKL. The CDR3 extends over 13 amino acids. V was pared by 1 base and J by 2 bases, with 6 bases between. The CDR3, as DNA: TGCGCCAGCAGCCAAGGCGAGGCCTACGAGCAGTACTTC. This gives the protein CASSQGEAYEQYF.

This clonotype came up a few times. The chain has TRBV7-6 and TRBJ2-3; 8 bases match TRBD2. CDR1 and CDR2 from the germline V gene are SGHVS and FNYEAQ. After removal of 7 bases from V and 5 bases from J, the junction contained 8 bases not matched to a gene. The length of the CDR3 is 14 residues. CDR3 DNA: TGTGCCAGCACCTTTAGCGGGGAAGGAGATACGCAGTATTTT. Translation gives CASTFSGEGDTQYF.

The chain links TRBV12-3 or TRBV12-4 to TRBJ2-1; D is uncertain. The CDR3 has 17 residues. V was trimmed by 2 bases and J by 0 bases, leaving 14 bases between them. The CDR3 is CASSLNSLFSSYNEQFF. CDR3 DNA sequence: TGTGCCAGCAGTTTAAATTCCCTTTTTAGCTCCTACAATGAGCAGTTCTTC.

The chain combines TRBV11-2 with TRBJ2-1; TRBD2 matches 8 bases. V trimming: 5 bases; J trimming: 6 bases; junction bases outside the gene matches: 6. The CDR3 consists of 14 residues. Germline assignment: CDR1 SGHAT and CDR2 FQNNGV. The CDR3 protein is CASSAPGGGNEQFF. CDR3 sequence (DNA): TGTGCCAGCAGCGCACCGGGGGGGGGCAATGAGCAGTTCTTC. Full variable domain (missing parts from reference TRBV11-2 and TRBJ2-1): EAGVAQSPRYKIIEKRQSVAFWCNPISGHATLYWYQQILGQGPKLLIQFQNNGVVDDSQLPKDRFSAERLKGVDSTLKIQPAKLEDSAVYLCASSAPGGGNEQFFGPGTRLTVL.

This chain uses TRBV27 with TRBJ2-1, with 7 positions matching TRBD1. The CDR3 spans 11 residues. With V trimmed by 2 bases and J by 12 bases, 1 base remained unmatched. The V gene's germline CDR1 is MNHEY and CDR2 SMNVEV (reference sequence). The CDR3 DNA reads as TGTGCCAGCAGTTTAAGGGACAGGCAGTTCTTC. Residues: CASSLRDRQFF.

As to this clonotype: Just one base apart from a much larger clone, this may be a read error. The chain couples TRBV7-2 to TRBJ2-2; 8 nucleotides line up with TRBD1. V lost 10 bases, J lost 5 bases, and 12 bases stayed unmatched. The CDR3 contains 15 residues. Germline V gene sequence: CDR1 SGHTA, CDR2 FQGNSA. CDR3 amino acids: CANNPTGGRTGELFF. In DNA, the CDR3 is TGTGCCAACAACCCAACAGGGGGACGGACCGGGGAGCTGTTTTTT.

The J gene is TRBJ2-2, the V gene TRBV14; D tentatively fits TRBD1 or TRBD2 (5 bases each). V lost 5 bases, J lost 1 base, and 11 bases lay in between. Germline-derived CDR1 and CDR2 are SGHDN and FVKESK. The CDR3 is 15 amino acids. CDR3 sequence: CASSTRDVNTGELFF. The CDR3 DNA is TGTGCCAGCAGCACCAGGGACGTGAACACCGGGGAGCTGTTTTTT.

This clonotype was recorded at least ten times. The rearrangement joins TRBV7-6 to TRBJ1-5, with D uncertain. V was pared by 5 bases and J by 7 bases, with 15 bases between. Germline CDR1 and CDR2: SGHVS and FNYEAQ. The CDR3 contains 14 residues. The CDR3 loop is CASSPATSEQPQHF. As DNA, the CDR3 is TGTGCCAGCAGCCCCGCGACGTCGGAGCAGCCCCAGCATTTT.

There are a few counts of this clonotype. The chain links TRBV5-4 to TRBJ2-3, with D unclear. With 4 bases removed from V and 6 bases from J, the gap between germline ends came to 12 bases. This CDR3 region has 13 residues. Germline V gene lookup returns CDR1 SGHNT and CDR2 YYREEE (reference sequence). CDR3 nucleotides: TGTGCCAGCAGCCCCTTGCAGGAGGATACGCAGTATTTT. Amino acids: CASSPLQEDTQYF.

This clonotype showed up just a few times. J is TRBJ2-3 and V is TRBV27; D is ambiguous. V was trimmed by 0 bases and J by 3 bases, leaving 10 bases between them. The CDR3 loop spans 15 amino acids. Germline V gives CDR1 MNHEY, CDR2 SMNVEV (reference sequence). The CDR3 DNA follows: TGTGCCAGCAGTTTATCCTCTGGCTTTACAGATACGCAGTATTTT. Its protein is CASSLSSGFTDTQYF.

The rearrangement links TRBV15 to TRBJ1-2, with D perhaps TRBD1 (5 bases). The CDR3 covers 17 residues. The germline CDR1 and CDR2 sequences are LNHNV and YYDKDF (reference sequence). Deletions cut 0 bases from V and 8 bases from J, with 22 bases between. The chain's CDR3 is CATSRDRAGGAAFGYTF. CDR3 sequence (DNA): TGTGCCACCAGCAGAGATAGGGCAGGAGGGGCGGCCTTCGGCTACACCTTC.

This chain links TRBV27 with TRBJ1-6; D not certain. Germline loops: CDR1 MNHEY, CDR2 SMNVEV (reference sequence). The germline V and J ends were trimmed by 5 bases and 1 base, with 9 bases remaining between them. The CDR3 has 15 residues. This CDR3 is CASSPLRSYNSPLHF. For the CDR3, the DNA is TGTGCCAGCAGTCCTCTGAGGTCCTATAATTCACCCCTCCACTTT.

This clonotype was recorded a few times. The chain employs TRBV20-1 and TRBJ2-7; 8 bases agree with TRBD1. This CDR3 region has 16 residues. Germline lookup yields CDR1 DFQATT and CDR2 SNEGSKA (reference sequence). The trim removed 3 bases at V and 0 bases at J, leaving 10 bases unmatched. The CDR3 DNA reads TGCAGTGCTAGCCCCTTTATGACAGGGGCCTCCTACGAGCAGTACGTC. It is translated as CSASPFMTGASYEQYV.

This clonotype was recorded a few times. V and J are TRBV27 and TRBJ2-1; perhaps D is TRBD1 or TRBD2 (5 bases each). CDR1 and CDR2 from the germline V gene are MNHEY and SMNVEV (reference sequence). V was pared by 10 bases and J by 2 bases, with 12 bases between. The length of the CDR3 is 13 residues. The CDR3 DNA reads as TGTGCCACCGTAAGGGGAGCCTACAATGAGCAGTTCTTC. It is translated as CATVRGAYNEQFF.

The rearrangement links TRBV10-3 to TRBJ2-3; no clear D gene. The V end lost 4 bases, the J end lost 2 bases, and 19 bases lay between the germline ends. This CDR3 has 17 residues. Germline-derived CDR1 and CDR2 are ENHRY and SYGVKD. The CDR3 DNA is TGTGCCATCAGTGGGTCGCTGGCCTTCGAGAACACAGATACGCAGTATTTT. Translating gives CAISGSLAFENTDTQYF.

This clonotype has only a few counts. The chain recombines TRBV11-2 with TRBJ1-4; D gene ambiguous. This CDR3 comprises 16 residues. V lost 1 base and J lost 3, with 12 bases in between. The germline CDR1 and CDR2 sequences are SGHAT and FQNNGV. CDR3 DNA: TGTGCCAGCAGCTTAGGGGTTCAGTGGGCTAATGAAAAACTGTTTTTT. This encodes CASSLGVQWANEKLFF.

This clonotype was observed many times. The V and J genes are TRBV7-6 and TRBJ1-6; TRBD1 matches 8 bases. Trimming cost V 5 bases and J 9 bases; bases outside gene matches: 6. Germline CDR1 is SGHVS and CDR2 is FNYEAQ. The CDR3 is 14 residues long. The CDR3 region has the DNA TGTGCCAGCAGCCCATCAGGGGGCACTTCACCCCTCCACTTT. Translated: CASSPSGGTSPLHF.

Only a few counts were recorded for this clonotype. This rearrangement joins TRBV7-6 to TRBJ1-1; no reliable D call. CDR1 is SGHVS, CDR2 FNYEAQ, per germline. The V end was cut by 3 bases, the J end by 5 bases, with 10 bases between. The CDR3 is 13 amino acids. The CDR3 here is CASSLAKETEAFF. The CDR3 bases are TGTGCCAGCAGCTTGGCTAAGGAGACTGAAGCTTTCTTT.

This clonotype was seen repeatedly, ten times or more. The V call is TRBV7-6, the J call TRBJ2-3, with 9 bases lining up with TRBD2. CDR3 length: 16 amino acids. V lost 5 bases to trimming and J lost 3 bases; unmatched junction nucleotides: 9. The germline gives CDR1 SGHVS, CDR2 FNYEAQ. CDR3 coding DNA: TGTGCCAGCAGCCGCAAAAGAGCGGGGGGAACAGATACGCAGTATTTT. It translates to CASSRKRAGGTDTQYF.

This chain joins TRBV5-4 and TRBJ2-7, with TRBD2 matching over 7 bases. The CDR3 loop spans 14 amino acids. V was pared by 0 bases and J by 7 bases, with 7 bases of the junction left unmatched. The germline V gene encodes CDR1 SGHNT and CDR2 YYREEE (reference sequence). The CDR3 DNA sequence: TGTGCCAGCAGCTTGGAAAGGGGAGCGGGGGAGCAGTACTTC. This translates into CASSLERGAGEQYF.

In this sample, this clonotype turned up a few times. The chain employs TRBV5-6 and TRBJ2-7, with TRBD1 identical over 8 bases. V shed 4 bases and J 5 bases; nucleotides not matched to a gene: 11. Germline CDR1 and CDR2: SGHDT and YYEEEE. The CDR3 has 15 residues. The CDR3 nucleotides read TGTGCCAGCAGCGCGTCGCGGGACAGGTTCAACGAGCAGTACTTC. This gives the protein CASSASRDRFNEQYF.

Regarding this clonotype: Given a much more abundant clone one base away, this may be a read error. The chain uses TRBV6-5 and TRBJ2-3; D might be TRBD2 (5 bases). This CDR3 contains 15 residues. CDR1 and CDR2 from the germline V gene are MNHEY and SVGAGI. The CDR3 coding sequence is TGTGCCAGCAGTTACGACACGGGGAGCACAGATATGCAGTATTTT. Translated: CASSYDTGSTDMQYF.

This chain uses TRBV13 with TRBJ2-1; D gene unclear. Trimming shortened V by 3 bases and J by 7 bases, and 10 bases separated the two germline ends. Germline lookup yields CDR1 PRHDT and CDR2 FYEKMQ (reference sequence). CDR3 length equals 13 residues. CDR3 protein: CASSLASQNEQFF. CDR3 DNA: TGTGCCAGCAGCTTGGCCTCCCAAAATGAGCAGTTCTTC.

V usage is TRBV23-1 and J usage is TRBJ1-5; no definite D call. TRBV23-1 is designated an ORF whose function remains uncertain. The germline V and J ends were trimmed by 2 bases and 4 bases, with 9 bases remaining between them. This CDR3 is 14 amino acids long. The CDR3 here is CASSQTDTNQPQHF. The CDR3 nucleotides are TGCGCCAGCAGTCAAACAGACACAAATCAGCCCCAGCATTTT.

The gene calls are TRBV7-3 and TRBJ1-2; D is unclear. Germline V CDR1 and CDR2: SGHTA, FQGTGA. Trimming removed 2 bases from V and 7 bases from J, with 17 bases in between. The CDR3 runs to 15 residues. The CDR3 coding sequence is TGTGCCAGCAGCTTAGGCCATGGCGACCTCTCTGGCTACACCTTC. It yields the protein CASSLGHGDLSGYTF.

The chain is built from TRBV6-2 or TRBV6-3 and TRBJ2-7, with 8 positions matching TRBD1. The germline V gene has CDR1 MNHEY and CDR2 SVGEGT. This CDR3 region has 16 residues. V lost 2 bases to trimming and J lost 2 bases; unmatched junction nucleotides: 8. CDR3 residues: CASSYDDRGGTYEQYV. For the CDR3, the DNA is TGTGCCAGCAGTTACGACGACAGGGGAGGTACCTACGAGCAGTACGTC.

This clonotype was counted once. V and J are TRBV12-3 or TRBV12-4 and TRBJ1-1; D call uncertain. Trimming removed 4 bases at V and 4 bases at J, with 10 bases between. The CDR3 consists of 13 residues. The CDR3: CASSSGPTTEAFF. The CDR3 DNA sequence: TGTGCCAGCAGTTCCGGGCCAACCACTGAAGCTTTCTTT.